This is a list of T cell receptor beta chains from one sample in a study of neoadjuvant anti-PD-1 for oral cavity cancer. Some clones are missing from TCRdb's copy, which holds only in-frame ones; the method was immunoSEQ multiplex PCR. The table has around 65,000 clones, less than 90% seen once. This specimen was PBMCs, taken after nivolumab (anti-PD-1) treatment. Source of these receptors: a person aged 35-80 years with oral cavity squamous cell carcinoma. Both conserved end residues are part of each CDR3. The order of the fields is clone size, J gene, D gene, V gene, CDR3 DNA, CDR3 protein. A D gene is named only where the DNA matches it firmly. Part of the rows lack a size; the others show once, few, many or a class for expanded clones.

clone size: NA; J gene: TRBJ2-7; D gene: TRBD1; V gene: TRBV6-1; CDR3 DNA: TGTGCCAGCAGTCTCCGGGGGACAGGGCGGAACGAGCAGTACTTC; CDR3 protein: CASSLRGTGRNEQYF
clone size: NA; J gene: TRBJ1-5; D gene: TRBD1; V gene: TRBV18; CDR3 DNA: TGTGCCAGCTCACCACAGTACAGGGGGGAACAGCCCCAGCATTTT; CDR3 protein: CASSPQYRGEQPQHF
clone size: NA; J gene: TRBJ1-5; D gene: TRBD1; V gene: TRBV19; CDR3 DNA: TGTGCCAGTAACCAGGGGGGGAGTGGCAGACAGCCCCAGCATTTT; CDR3 protein: CASNQGGSGRQPQHF
clone size: NA; J gene: TRBJ2-2; D gene: TRBD2; V gene: TRBV27; CDR3 DNA: TGTGCCAGCAGTTCCTACCAAAAGGGACTAGCGGGAGGGAGAAGCACCGGGGAGCTGTTTTTT; CDR3 protein: CASSSYQKGLAGGRSTGELFF
clone size: NA; J gene: TRBJ1-1; D gene: TRBD1; V gene: TRBV5-8; CDR3 DNA: TGTGCCAGCAGCTTGGACAGGGGAAGGAAAGCTTTCTTT; CDR3 protein: CASSLDRGRKAFF
clone size: NA; J gene: TRBJ2-5; D gene: TRBD1; V gene: TRBV28; CDR3 DNA: TGTGCCAGCAGAACCACAGGGGCAGAGACCCAGTACTTC; CDR3 protein: CASRTTGAETQYF
clone size: NA; J gene: TRBJ2-7; D gene: NA; V gene: TRBV2; CDR3 DNA: TGTGCCAGCAGTGAGTGGTACGCATACGAGCAGTACTTC; CDR3 protein: CASSEWYAYEQYF
clone size: NA; J gene: TRBJ2-2; D gene: TRBD2; V gene: TRBV7-3; CDR3 DNA: TGTGCCAGCAGCCCCGAAGCGGGGGGGCGAACCGGGGAGCTGTTTTTT; CDR3 protein: CASSPEAGGRTGELFF
clone size: NA; J gene: TRBJ2-3; D gene: TRBD2; V gene: TRBV4-1; CDR3 DNA: TGCGCCAGCAGCCAGGGGGGGAACACAGATACGCAGTATTTT; CDR3 protein: CASSQGGNTDTQYF
clone size: NA; J gene: TRBJ2-1; D gene: NA; V gene: TRBV7-6; CDR3 DNA: TGTGCCAGCAGCTTAGCGATCCGTTACAATGAGCAGTTCTTC; CDR3 protein: CASSLAIRYNEQFF
clone size: NA; J gene: TRBJ2-5; D gene: NA; V gene: TRBV6-1; CDR3 DNA: TGTGCCAGTACTCAGGGGGGCTCCGGGACCCAGTACTTC; CDR3 protein: CASTQGGSGTQYF
clone size: NA; J gene: TRBJ2-2; D gene: NA; V gene: TRBV13; CDR3 DNA: TGTGCCAGCAGCTTTGGGCCCGTGTGGGACGACACCGGGGAGCTGTTTTTT; CDR3 protein: CASSFGPVWDDTGELFF
clone size: NA; J gene: TRBJ2-1; D gene: TRBD2; V gene: TRBV7-9; CDR3 DNA: TGTGCCAGCAGCGATCCGGGACTAGCATATGAGCAGTTCTTC; CDR3 protein: CASSDPGLAYEQFF
clone size: once; J gene: TRBJ1-4; D gene: NA; V gene: TRBV4-2; CDR3 DNA: TGTGCCAGCAGCCCTACGGAGGCGGCTAATGAAAAACTGTTTTTT; CDR3 protein: CASSPTEAANEKLFF
clone size: NA; J gene: TRBJ1-6; D gene: NA; V gene: TRBV27; CDR3 DNA: TGTGCCAGCAAGTTTAACGGACGCTCCTATAATTCACCCCTCCACTTT; CDR3 protein: CASKFNGRSYNSPLHF
clone size: NA; J gene: TRBJ2-7; D gene: TRBD1; V gene: TRBV11-3; CDR3 DNA: TGTGCCAGCAGCGTAAATAACAGGGGGTGGCTCTACGAGCAGTACTTC; CDR3 protein: CASSVNNRGWLYEQYF
clone size: few; J gene: TRBJ1-1; D gene: NA; V gene: TRBV14; CDR3 DNA: TGTGCCAGCAGCCAAGAATGGGCAGCTAACACTGAAGCTTTCTTT; CDR3 protein: CASSQEWAANTEAFF
clone size: NA; J gene: TRBJ1-2; D gene: NA; V gene: TRBV14; CDR3 DNA: TGTGCCAGCAGCCGAGCCCGAAGAACAGGCTACACCTTC; CDR3 protein: CASSRARRTGYTF
clone size: NA; J gene: TRBJ2-7; D gene: TRBD1; V gene: TRBV5-1; CDR3 DNA: TGCGCCAGCAGCGCGGGACAGGGGGTCTACGAGCAGTACTTC; CDR3 protein: CASSAGQGVYEQYF
clone size: NA; J gene: TRBJ2-7; D gene: NA; V gene: TRBV7-8; CDR3 DNA: TGTGCCAGCAGCTTAGCCCGAAGGGCAGCATACGAGCAGTACTTC; CDR3 protein: CASSLARRAAYEQYF
clone size: NA; J gene: TRBJ2-7; D gene: TRBD2; V gene: TRBV27; CDR3 DNA: TGTGCCAGCAGATCCCTCCCCAGGGCGGCGGGAGGGTCTTACGAGCAGTACTTC; CDR3 protein: CASRSLPRAAGGSYEQYF
clone size: NA; J gene: TRBJ1-1; D gene: NA; V gene: TRBV5-7; CDR3 DNA: TGTGCCAGCAGCTTGGTGGGGTTGCGGACTGAAGCTTTCTTT; CDR3 protein: CASSLVGLRTEAFF
clone size: NA; J gene: TRBJ2-5; D gene: NA; V gene: TRBV7-2; CDR3 DNA: TGTGCCAGCAGCTTATCGTTGGGCCAAGAGACCCAGTACTTC; CDR3 protein: CASSLSLGQETQYF
clone size: NA; J gene: TRBJ2-5; D gene: NA; V gene: TRBV4-1; CDR3 DNA: TGCGCCAGCAGCCAAGTCTTCGGAAGCCGAGTGGAGACCCAGTACTTC; CDR3 protein: CASSQVFGSRVETQYF
clone size: NA; J gene: TRBJ2-1; D gene: TRBD2; V gene: TRBV7-9; CDR3 DNA: TGTGCCAGCAGCCCCTCCAAGGGCGGGAGTAGGCACAATGAGCAGTTCTTC; CDR3 protein: CASSPSKGGSRHNEQFF
clone size: NA; J gene: TRBJ1-2; D gene: NA; V gene: TRBV30; CDR3 DNA: TGTGCCTGGAGTGTATATTCTTATGGCTACACCTTC; CDR3 protein: CAWSVYSYGYTF
clone size: NA; J gene: TRBJ1-1; D gene: TRBD1; V gene: TRBV18; CDR3 DNA: TGTGCCAGCTCACCGATACAGGGGTCGGGCACTGAAGCTTTCTTT; CDR3 protein: CASSPIQGSGTEAFF
clone size: once; J gene: TRBJ2-3; D gene: NA; V gene: TRBV6-4; CDR3 DNA: TGTGCCAGCGGGGCGGGTCACACAGATACGCAGTATTTT; CDR3 protein: CASGAGHTDTQYF
clone size: NA; J gene: TRBJ2-7; D gene: TRBD1; V gene: TRBV27; CDR3 DNA: TGTGCCAGCAGGACAGGGGGACACCCCTACGAGCAGTACTTC; CDR3 protein: CASRTGGHPYEQYF
clone size: few; J gene: TRBJ1-1; D gene: NA; V gene: TRBV30; CDR3 DNA: TGTGCCCGCGACGGGGTGAACACTGAAGCTTTCTTT; CDR3 protein: CARDGVNTEAFF
clone size: NA; J gene: TRBJ1-1; D gene: NA; V gene: TRBV10-1; CDR3 DNA: TGCGCCAGCAGTAAGGAAGCCACCGGGAGCCCCCGAGGAGCTTTCTTT; CDR3 protein: CASSKEATGSPRGAFF
clone size: NA; J gene: TRBJ1-2; D gene: TRBD1; V gene: TRBV6-5; CDR3 DNA: TGTGCCAGCAGTAAACAGGGGCTGCGGCACGGCTACACCTTC; CDR3 protein: CASSKQGLRHGYTF
clone size: NA; J gene: TRBJ2-3; D gene: NA; V gene: TRBV5-1; CDR3 DNA: TGCGCCAGTACGACAGCGGCTCGGGGGACAGATACGCAGTATTTT; CDR3 protein: CASTTAARGTDTQYF
clone size: NA; J gene: TRBJ1-1; D gene: TRBD1; V gene: TRBV19; CDR3 DNA: TGTGCCAGTAGTTCGGGACAGGGGAACGCTGAAGCTTTCTTT; CDR3 protein: CASSSGQGNAEAFF
clone size: NA; J gene: TRBJ1-5; D gene: TRBD1; V gene: TRBV6-5; CDR3 DNA: TGTGCCAGCAGAAAAACAGGGGGCGCGGATCAGCCCCAGCATTTT; CDR3 protein: CASRKTGGADQPQHF
clone size: NA; J gene: TRBJ2-7; D gene: NA; V gene: TRBV6-6; CDR3 DNA: TGTGCCAGCAGTTCCTACTCCTACGAGCAGTACTTC; CDR3 protein: CASSSYSYEQYF
clone size: NA; J gene: TRBJ2-3; D gene: NA; V gene: TRBV9; CDR3 DNA: TGTGCCAGCACCTTACTAGACAGCATCACAGATACGCAGTATTTT; CDR3 protein: CASTLLDSITDTQYF
clone size: NA; J gene: TRBJ2-7; D gene: NA; V gene: TRBV28; CDR3 DNA: TGTGCCAGCAGCAACGGTTTCTCCTACGAGCAGTACTTC; CDR3 protein: CASSNGFSYEQYF
clone size: NA; J gene: TRBJ2-7; D gene: NA; V gene: TRBV5-4; CDR3 DNA: TGTGCCAGCAGCTTGTCCGGCACCTACGAGCAGTACTTC; CDR3 protein: CASSLSGTYEQYF
clone size: NA; J gene: TRBJ1-2; D gene: NA; V gene: TRBV9; CDR3 DNA: TGTGCCAGCAGCGTAGCGGGTACCTCTAACTATGGCTACACCTTC; CDR3 protein: CASSVAGTSNYGYTF
clone size: few; J gene: TRBJ1-4; D gene: NA; V gene: TRBV27; CDR3 DNA: TGTGCCAGCAGCCCTAAATCCGCCCGGAAACTGTTTTTT; CDR3 protein: CASSPKSARKLFF
clone size: NA; J gene: TRBJ2-3; D gene: NA; V gene: TRBV28; CDR3 DNA: TGTGCCAGCAGGGGGTTTAGCAGCAACACAGATACGCAGTATTTT; CDR3 protein: CASRGFSSNTDTQYF
clone size: once; J gene: TRBJ2-7; D gene: TRBD2; V gene: TRBV5-1; CDR3 DNA: TGCGCCAGCAGCTTGGCGGGAGGCGAGCAGTACTTC; CDR3 protein: CASSLAGGEQYF
clone size: NA; J gene: TRBJ1-1; D gene: NA; V gene: TRBV5-1; CDR3 DNA: TGCGCCAGCAGCTTGGCAGGCAGAAGCGGAGCTTTCTTT; CDR3 protein: CASSLAGRSGAFF
clone size: few; J gene: TRBJ2-1; D gene: NA; V gene: TRBV7-2; CDR3 DNA: TGTGCCAGCAGCTTAGAAGGGAGGCCTAGTCGAGCCTACAATGAGCAGTTCTTC; CDR3 protein: CASSLEGRPSRAYNEQFF
clone size: NA; J gene: TRBJ2-1; D gene: NA; V gene: TRBV30; CDR3 DNA: TGTGCCTGGCGTGAGGGGGGTCGGAATGAGCAGTTCTTC; CDR3 protein: CAWREGGRNEQFF
clone size: NA; J gene: TRBJ2-4; D gene: NA; V gene: TRBV5-1; CDR3 DNA: TGCGCCAGCAGTGAAGGTCTAGCCAAAAACATTCAGTACTTC; CDR3 protein: CASSEGLAKNIQYF
clone size: NA; J gene: TRBJ2-5; D gene: TRBD1; V gene: TRBV4-1; CDR3 DNA: TGCGCCAGCAGCCAAGATCCCCTAAATCGGACAGGGAAGGAGACCCAGTACTTC; CDR3 protein: CASSQDPLNRTGKETQYF
clone size: NA; J gene: TRBJ1-5; D gene: NA; V gene: TRBV2; CDR3 DNA: TGTGCCAGCAGTGGGGGGGCAGGGCATCAGCCCCAGCATTTT; CDR3 protein: CASSGGAGHQPQHF
clone size: NA; J gene: TRBJ1-2; D gene: NA; V gene: TRBV16; CDR3 DNA: TGTGCCAGCAGCCAATCCAGGCCCGATCACTATGGCTACACCTTC; CDR3 protein: CASSQSRPDHYGYTF